Shown below are 28 T cell receptor beta chains from a single sample sequenced in a study of T cells in localized non-small cell lung cancer. Generated by immunoSEQ multiplex PCR, the TCRdb table keeps only in-frame clones and is missing some. The sample contains over 6,000 clones, approximately 93% of which appear only once. The input for sequencing was peripheral blood, taken before any cancer treatment. These receptors originate from a woman between 35 and 75 years old with stage I lung adenocarcinoma.

This sequence joins TRBV10-1 and TRBJ2-5, with D perhaps TRBD2 (5 bases). The CDR3 is made up of 15 amino acids. Germline loops: CDR1 WNHNN, CDR2 SYGVQD (reference sequence). Trimming took 4 bases from V and 2 from J, leaving 14 bases between them. CDR3 region: CASSGTRTGQETQYF. CDR3 DNA sequence: TGCGCCAGCAGTGGCACGCGGACGGGGCAAGAGACCCAGTACTTC.

The chain recombines TRBV2 with TRBJ1-2; 7 bases line up with TRBD1. Germline V gene data show CDR1 as SNHLY and CDR2 as FYNNEI. This CDR3 has 14 amino acids. The V gene end was trimmed by 3 bases and the J gene end by 5 bases; junction bases not matched to a gene: 6. The CDR3 nucleotides are TGTGCCAGCAGTGAGGAAATGACAGGGTATGGCTACACCTTC. It yields the protein CASSEEMTGYGYTF.

The chain has TRBV19 and TRBJ2-1, with TRBD2 identical over 10 bases. Unmatched junction bases numbered 0, after V lost 0 bases and J lost 4 bases. From germline, CDR1 is LNHDA and CDR2 SQIVND (reference sequence). The CDR3 loop spans 15 amino acids. The DNA for the CDR3 is TGTGCCAGTAGTATAGATAGCGGGGGGTACAATGAGCAGTTCTTC. This gives the protein CASSIDSGGYNEQFF.

The genes are TRBV5-6 and TRBJ2-7, with D uncertain. This CDR3 has 13 residues. Trimming stripped 1 base from V and 2 bases from J, with 7 bases between. Germline V gene data show CDR1 as SGHDT and CDR2 as YYEEEE. CDR3 protein: CASSLRVPYEQYF. The CDR3 DNA reads TGTGCCAGCAGCTTGAGAGTCCCCTACGAGCAGTACTTC.

J is TRBJ1-5 and V is TRBV11-2; D might be TRBD1 (6 bases). CDR1 is SGHAT and CDR2 is FQNNGV in the germline V gene. V was pared by 6 bases and J by 3 bases, with 15 bases between. The CDR3 sequence is 15 residues long. In DNA form, the CDR3 reads TGTGCCAGCAGTTACAATCAGGGGAACAATCAGCCCCAGCATTTT. As protein: CASSYNQGNNQPQHF.

This chain links TRBV4-1 with TRBJ2-3; D might be TRBD2 (5 bases). The length of the CDR3 is 14 residues. Trimming shortened V by 0 bases and J by 4 bases, and 8 bases separated the two germline ends. The V gene's germline CDR1 is MGHRA and CDR2 YSYEKL. The CDR3 loop reads CASSQDNGADTQYF. The CDR3 coding sequence is TGCGCCAGCAGCCAAGATAACGGGGCAGATACGCAGTATTTT.

This clone was seen only once. This sequence joins TRBV19 and TRBJ2-1; D perhaps matches TRBD2 (6 bases). This CDR3 is 16 amino acids long. CDR1 and CDR2 from the germline V gene are LNHDA and SQIVND (reference sequence). Trimming took 4 bases from V and 4 from J, leaving 17 bases between them. The CDR3 reads CASSTLAVGVYNEQFF. For the CDR3, the DNA is TGTGCCAGTAGTACCTTAGCGGTGGGGGTATACAATGAGCAGTTCTTC.

The CDR3 bases are TGTGCCAGCAGCCTTTGGACAGGGTCCTATAATTCACCCCTCCACTTT. It encodes CASSLWTGSYNSPLHF. The rearrangement joins TRBV5-6 to TRBJ1-6, with TRBD1 identical over 8 bases. The CDR3 is made up of 16 amino acids. Trimming removed 4 bases from V and 1 base from J; junction bases left unmatched: 4. Germline V gene data show CDR1 as SGHDT and CDR2 as YYEEEE. Using reference TRBV5-6 and TRBJ1-6 for the parts outside the CDR3, the full variable domain is DAGVTQSPTHLIKTRGQQVTLRCSPKSGHDTVSWYQQALGQGPQFIFQYYEEEERQRGNFPDRFSGHQFPNYSSELNVNALLLGDSALYLCASSLWTGSYNSPLHFGNGTRLTVT.

The chain uses TRBV7-5 and TRBJ2-6; the DNA was not compared with TRBD1, the D call given in the table. TRBV7-5 is an annotated pseudogene. The CDR3 is 17 amino acids. The DNA of the CDR3 is TGTGCCAGAAATCGCGTTTGTAGACAAAGTCGGGCCAACGTCCTGACTTTC. It is translated as CARNRVCRQSRANVLTF.

V is TRBV2 and J is TRBJ2-5, with a weak D call TRBD2 (5 bases). Germline CDR1 SNHLY, CDR2 FYNNEI. Trimming took off 3 bases at V and 3 bases at J, with 20 bases between the two ends. The CDR3 sequence is 17 residues long. DNA for the CDR3: TGTGCCAGCAGTGACCTAAGCGCCGGGAACGGGGAAGAGACCCAGTACTTC. Translating it yields CASSDLSAGNGEETQYF.

The gene calls are TRBV30 and TRBJ2-1; D possibly matches TRBD1 or TRBD2 (5 bases each). The V end was cut by 0 bases, the J end by 14 bases, with 11 bases between. The CDR3 covers 11 residues. Per germline, CDR1 GTSNPN and CDR2 SVGIG (reference sequence). In DNA, the CDR3 is TGTGCCTGGAGTGTACGAGGGGTGGAGTTCTTC. It translates to CAWSVRGVEFF.

The V call is TRBV30, the J call TRBJ2-3; 11 positions agree with TRBD1. After removal of 2 bases from V and 6 bases from J, the junction contained 10 bases not matched to a gene. From germline, CDR1 is GTSNPN and CDR2 SVGIG (reference sequence). The CDR3 sequence is 16 residues long. The CDR3 protein is CAWSLPGQGVGDTQYF. The DNA of the CDR3 is TGTGCCTGGAGTCTCCCGGGACAGGGGGTAGGGGATACGCAGTATTTT.

This chain uses TRBV29-1 with TRBJ1-5; tentatively, D is TRBD1 (6 bases). The CDR3 is 14 residues long. CDR1 and CDR2 (germline): SQVTM, ANQGSEA. With 2 bases removed from V and 2 bases from J, the gap between germline ends came to 10 bases. The CDR3 protein is CSVETGSGNQPQHF. As DNA, the CDR3 is TGCAGCGTTGAAACAGGGAGTGGCAATCAGCCCCAGCATTTT.

The genes are TRBV7-2 and TRBJ2-5; TRBD2 matches at 10 bases. CDR1 and CDR2 from the germline V gene are SGHTA and FQGNSA. With 5 bases clipped from V and 5 bases from J, the junction kept 14 bases outside the gene matches. The CDR3 is made up of 17 amino acids. CDR3 loop: CASSHGERGGFFETQYF. The CDR3 coding sequence is TGTGCCAGCAGCCATGGAGAGCGGGGGGGCTTTTTTGAGACCCAGTACTTC.

J is TRBJ1-4 and V is TRBV5-4; a weak D match, TRBD1 (6 bases). Per the germline V gene, CDR1 is SGHNT and CDR2 is YYREEE (reference sequence). CDR3 length: 13 residues. V lost 1 base and J lost 7, with 8 bases in between. CDR3 nucleotide sequence: TGTGCCAGCAGCTTGAGGGGGGGTGAAAAACTGTTTTTT. This encodes CASSLRGGEKLFF.

V and J are TRBV19 and TRBJ1-5; a possible D gene is TRBD1 (6 bases). Deletions cut 5 bases from V and 3 bases from J, with 11 bases between. Germline CDR1 and CDR2: LNHDA and SQIVND (reference sequence). This CDR3 contains 14 residues. CDR3 sequence (DNA): TGTGCCAGTAGTGAGGACAGCTTCAATCAGCCCCAGCATTTT. This sequence encodes CASSEDSFNQPQHF. Using reference TRBV19 and TRBJ1-5 for the parts outside the CDR3, the full variable domain is DGGITQSPKYLFRKEGQNVTLSCEQNLNHDAMYWYRQDPGQGLRLIYYSQIVNDFQKGDIAEGYSVSREKKESFPLTVTSAQKNPTAFYLCASSEDSFNQPQHFGDGTRLSIL.

The V call is TRBV7-9, the J call TRBJ2-5, with 8 positions matching TRBD1. Germline-derived CDR1 and CDR2 are SEHNR and FQNEAQ (reference sequence). The CDR3 extends over 14 amino acids. V lost 6 bases, J lost 1 base, and 4 bases stayed unmatched. CDR3 protein: CASSPQGGQETQYF. CDR3 DNA sequence: TGTGCCAGCAGTCCACAGGGGGGCCAAGAGACCCAGTACTTC.

The genes are TRBV5-4 and TRBJ1-6, with a weak D call TRBD1 (6 bases). Per the germline V gene, CDR1 is SGHNT and CDR2 is YYREEE (reference sequence). Deletions cut 2 bases from V and 6 bases from J, with 9 bases between. The CDR3 runs 14 residues. The CDR3 coding sequence is TGTGCCAGCAGCTTTGGGGGGGCTAATTCACCCCTCCACTTT. Translating it yields CASSFGGANSPLHF.

This chain connects TRBV5-1 to TRBJ1-2; D is perhaps TRBD1 (6 bases). The ends were cut back, 4 bases at V and 4 bases at J, with 14 bases in the middle. The CDR3 has 14 residues. Per germline, CDR1 SGHRS and CDR2 YFSETQ. The CDR3 nucleotides are TGCGCCAGCAGCCCACTGACAGGCGCCTATGGCTACACCTTC. Amino acids: CASSPLTGAYGYTF.

The rearrangement joins TRBV6-1 to TRBJ1-6; no definite D call. The CDR3 loop spans 14 amino acids. Trimming shortened V by 4 bases and J by 1 base, and 5 bases separated the two germline ends. CDR1 is MNHNS and CDR2 is SASEGT in the germline V gene. For the CDR3, the DNA is TGTGCCAGCAGTGGAAGGTCCTATAATTCACCCCTCCACTTT. Protein sequence: CASSGRSYNSPLHF.

The chain carries TRBV27 and TRBJ1-1; TRBD1 is a possible D gene (5 bases). V shed 3 bases and J shed 5 bases, with 19 bases lying between them. Per the germline V gene, CDR1 is MNHEY and CDR2 is SMNVEV (reference sequence). This CDR3 has 16 residues. The CDR3: CASSLGLPLQNTEAFF. The CDR3 nucleotides are TGTGCCAGCAGTTTGGGACTGCCCCTCCAAAATACTGAAGCTTTCTTT.

The rearrangement joins TRBV5-1 to TRBJ1-1, with 11 nucleotides matching TRBD1. Germline-derived CDR1 and CDR2 are SGHRS and YFSETQ. The V segment lost 4 bases and the J segment 5 bases; nucleotides outside the gene matches: 7. The CDR3 contains 15 residues. CDR3 sequence (DNA): TGCGCCAGCAGCCCCGGACAGGGGGCGAGAACTGAAGCTTTCTTT. This gives the protein CASSPGQGARTEAFF. Looking up the rest from reference TRBV5-1 and TRBJ1-1 gives the full variable domain: KAGVTQTPRYLIKTRGQQVTLSCSPISGHRSVSWYQQTPGQGLQFLFEYFSETQRNKGNFPGRFSGRQFSNSRSEMNVSTLELGDSALYLCASSPGQGARTEAFFGQGTRLTVV.

The genes are TRBV5-1 and TRBJ2-3; either TRBD1 or TRBD2 may fit D (5 bases each). Between the trimmed V and J ends, which lost 4 bases and 8 bases, there was a span of 23 bases. The CDR3 has 16 amino acids. Germline V CDR1 and CDR2: SGHRS, YFSETQ. The CDR3 DNA reads TGCGCCAGCAGCACAGGAATTGGGGGACCTGTAGGTACGCAGTATTTT. Amino acids: CASSTGIGGPVGTQYF.

The chain recombines TRBV6-5 with TRBJ2-4; D may be TRBD2 (6 bases). V was pared by 11 bases and J by 1 base, with 15 bases between. The CDR3 is made up of 14 amino acids. The germline gives CDR1 MNHEY, CDR2 SVGAGI. CDR3 in DNA: TGTGCCTCGGAAGGGGCGGGGGCCAAAAACATTCAGTACTTC. Encoded protein: CASEGAGAKNIQYF.

The J gene is TRBJ2-3, the V gene TRBV4-1, with 11 nucleotides matching TRBD2. CDR1 is MGHRA and CDR2 is YSYEKL in the germline V gene. The V segment lost 0 bases and the J segment 6 bases; nucleotides outside the gene matches: 5. The CDR3 totals 16 residues. The CDR3 region has the DNA TGCGCCAGCAGCCAAGACCCTAGCGGGAGGTCCGATACGCAGTATTTT. Translation: CASSQDPSGRSDTQYF.

As to this clone: Different DNA sequences within this sample yield the same CDR3. The rearrangement uses TRBV7-6 and TRBJ1-5; 7 bases match TRBD1. Germline trimming cut 1 base from V and 7 bases from J; bases unmatched to any gene: 1. Germline V gene lookup returns CDR1 SGHVS and CDR2 FNYEAQ. The CDR3 totals 13 residues. CDR3 bases: TGTGCCAGCAGCTTAGGAGGGGGCCAGCCCCAGCATTTT. It translates to CASSLGGGQPQHF.

This clone was counted a single time. This chain joins TRBV29-1 and TRBJ1-2; possible D gene TRBD1, 6 bases. Germline CDR1 and CDR2: SQVTM and ANQGSEA. V was shortened by 1 base and J by 1 base, with 10 bases between the two germline ends. The CDR3 runs to 14 residues. The CDR3 DNA is TGCAGCGTTGAAGGTCAGGGGAATAACTATGGCTACACCTTC. This codes for CSVEGQGNNYGYTF.

The chain combines TRBV5-5 with TRBJ2-3; TRBD1 matches at 9 bases. Germline assignment: CDR1 SGHKS and CDR2 YYEKEE (reference sequence). V was pared by 1 base and J by 4 bases, with 1 base of the junction left unmatched. The CDR3 totals 14 residues. CDR3 in amino acids: CASSLRTGADTQYF. For the CDR3, the DNA is TGTGCCAGCAGCTTGAGGACAGGGGCAGATACGCAGTATTTT. The entire variable domain, with the rest obtained from reference TRBV5-5 and TRBJ2-3, is as follows: DAGVTQSPTHLIKTRGQQVTLRCSPISGHKSVSWYQQVLGQGPQFIFQYYEKEERGRGNFPDRFSARQFPNYSSELNVNALLLGDSALYLCASSLRTGADTQYFGPGTRLTVL.